This T cell receptor (beta chain) was retrieved from a study of human T cells and chemical hapten exposure. How the authors handled the data: With a range of about 20,000 to 690,600, the median per sample was around 97,000 TCRs. TCRdb ran MiXCR on the RACE reads and lists one entry per CDR3 protein. V and J calls and clone size were set by TCRdb, not the authors. The data show some 120,000 distinct CDR3 sequences, about 12% seen once. Study results and limitations: Since the donors had alopecia, their immune response may not be the same as that of healthy people.

Trimming took off 6 bases at V and 10 bases at J, with 13 bases between the two ends. This CDR3 spans 12 amino acids. This sample's time point: patch test 1, 2 weeks after DPC sensitization. The treatment is: therapeutic diphenylcyclopropenone sensitization with weekly scalp DPC. Concerning this clonotype: Its antigen remains unidentified.

The chain is built from TRBV12-3 or TRBV12-4 and TRBJ2-1; D remains unclear. The starting material was whole blood, obtained in connection with sensitization to the hapten diphenylcyclopropenone (DPC). This TCR derives from a woman between 45 and 65 years old with alopecia areata. Some clones in this sample may be carry-over from other donors' samples. The CDR3 DNA sequence: TGTGCCAGCAGCCGCCTATGGGAAGAGCAGTTCTTC. As protein: CASSRLWEEQFF.